This is a list of T cell receptor beta chains from one sample in a study of T cell repertoires in ileal Crohn's disease. Produced via immunoSEQ multiplex PCR; TCRdb's table is partial and in-frame only. Of fewer than 20,000 clones listed, about 55% were seen once; the top ten hold roughly 6.7%. Source material: ileal tissue. These receptors all come from an adult with Crohn's disease. CDR3s include the opening cysteine and the closing phenylalanine or tryptophan. D genes are given only for firm matches. Part of the rows lack a size; the others show once, few, many or a class for expanded clones.

J gene	D gene	V gene	clone size	CDR3 protein	CDR3 DNA
TRBJ1-5	NA	TRBV28	NA	CASSLYDSRNQPQHF	TGTGCCAGCAGTCTCTACGACAGCCGGAATCAGCCCCAGCATTTT
TRBJ1-1	NA	TRBV28	NA	CASSLPTGNMNTEAFF	TGTGCCAGCAGTTTACCAACAGGGAACATGAACACTGAAGCTTTCTTT
TRBJ1-1	NA	TRBV2	once	CASSPNTEAFF	TGTGCCAGCAGCCCAAACACTGAAGCTTTCTTT
TRBJ2-7	NA	TRBV6-6	NA	CASSYGSSQTYEQYF	TGTGCCAGCAGTTACGGCAGTTCCCAGACCTACGAGCAGTACTTC
TRBJ2-7	TRBD2	TRBV6-6	NA	CASRRGLAGDEQYF	TGTGCCAGCAGACGCGGACTAGCGGGAGACGAGCAGTACTTC
TRBJ2-7	TRBD1	TRBV25-1	NA	CASSEYRQGRDEQYF	TGTGCCAGCAGTGAATATCGACAGGGACGGGACGAGCAGTACTTC
TRBJ2-6	TRBD1	TRBV7-3	NA	CASSSRGQGETGANVLTF	TGTGCCAGCAGCTCTAGGGGACAGGGGGAAACTGGGGCCAACGTCCTGACTTTC
TRBJ1-1	NA	TRBV29-1	once	CSVEGGNTEAFF	TGCAGCGTTGAAGGGGGCAACACTGAAGCTTTCTTT
TRBJ2-2	NA	TRBV5-1	NA	CASSLQFNTGELFF	TGCGCCAGCAGCTTACAGTTCAACACCGGGGAGCTGTTTTTT
TRBJ2-1	NA	TRBV29-1	once	CSVGAPNNEQFF	TGCAGCGTTGGTGCGCCGAACAATGAGCAGTTCTTC
TRBJ2-3	NA	TRBV9	NA	CASSSSRTDTQYF	TGTGCCAGCAGCAGCTCGCGGACAGATACGCAGTATTTT
TRBJ1-4	NA	TRBV7-2	NA	CASSLGRNEKLFF	TGTGCCAGCAGCCTCGGTCGGAATGAAAAACTGTTTTTT